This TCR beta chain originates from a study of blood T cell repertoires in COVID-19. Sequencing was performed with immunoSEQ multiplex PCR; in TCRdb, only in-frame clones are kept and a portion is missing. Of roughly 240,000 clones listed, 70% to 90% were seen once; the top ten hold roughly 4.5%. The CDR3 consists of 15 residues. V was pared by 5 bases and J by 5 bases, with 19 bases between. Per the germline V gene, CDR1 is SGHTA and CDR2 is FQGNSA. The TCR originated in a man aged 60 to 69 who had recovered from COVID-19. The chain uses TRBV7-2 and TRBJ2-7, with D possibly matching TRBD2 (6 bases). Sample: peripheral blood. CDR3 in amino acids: CASSPRAGSYHEQYF. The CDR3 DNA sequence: TGTGCCAGCAGCCCTAGGGCCGGGAGTTACCACGAGCAGTACTTC. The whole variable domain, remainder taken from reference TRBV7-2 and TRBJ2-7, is GAGVSQSPSNKVTEKGKDVELRCDPISGHTALYWYRQSLGQGLEFLIYFQGNSAPDKSGLPSDRFSAERTGGSVSTLTIQRTQQEDSAVYLCASSPRAGSYHEQYFGPGTRLTVT.